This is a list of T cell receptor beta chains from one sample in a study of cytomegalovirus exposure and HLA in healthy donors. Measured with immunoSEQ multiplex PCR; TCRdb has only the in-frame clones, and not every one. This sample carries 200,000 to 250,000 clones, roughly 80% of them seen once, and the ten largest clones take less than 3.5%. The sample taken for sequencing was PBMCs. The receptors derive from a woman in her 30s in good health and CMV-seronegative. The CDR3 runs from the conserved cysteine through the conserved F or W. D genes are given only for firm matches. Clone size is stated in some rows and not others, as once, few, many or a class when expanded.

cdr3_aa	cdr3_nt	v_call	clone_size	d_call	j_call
CASSLDRGGKDFF	TGTGCCAGCAGCTTAGACAGGGGGGGGAAGGATTTCTTT	TRBV7-8	few	TRBD1	TRBJ1-1
CASSPGRQGLEAFF	TGTGCCAGCTCACCAGGGAGACAGGGCCTTGAAGCTTTCTTT	TRBV18	.	TRBD1	TRBJ1-1
CASRQGSEQYF	TGTGCCAGCAGACAAGGGAGCGAGCAGTACTTC	TRBV7-9	.	.	TRBJ2-7
CASRPSHFSGSPHYEQYF	TGCGCCAGCAGACCCTCGCACTTTAGCGGGAGCCCCCATTACGAGCAGTACTTC	TRBV23-1	.	TRBD2	TRBJ2-7
CASHPGGGTDTQYF	TGCGCCAGCCATCCGGGAGGAGGCACAGATACGCAGTATTTT	TRBV5-1	few	TRBD2	TRBJ2-3
CASSTPGTARVAFF	TGTGCCAGTAGTACCCCCGGGACAGCCCGAGTAGCTTTCTTT	TRBV19	.	TRBD1	TRBJ1-1
CASSFGQGIDEQYF	TGTGCCAGCAGCTTTGGCCAGGGAATCGACGAGCAGTACTTC	TRBV7-9	.	.	TRBJ2-7
CASSSLGGGLNEKLFF	TGTGCCAGCAGCTCCCTTGGAGGGGGCTTAAATGAAAAACTGTTTTTT	TRBV5-4	.	TRBD1	TRBJ1-4
CASSSRSTGGTEAFF	TGTGCCAGCAGCTCAAGATCGACAGGGGGCACTGAAGCTTTCTTT	TRBV11-2	.	TRBD1	TRBJ1-1
CASSLLATRKQYF	TGTGCCAGCAGTTTACTCGCGACACGCAAGCAGTACTTC	TRBV27	few	.	TRBJ2-7
CASSVSGTSGYNEQFF	TGTGCCAGCAGCGTAAGTGGGACTAGCGGCTACAATGAGCAGTTCTTC	TRBV9	few	TRBD2	TRBJ2-1
CASSWDRVNTEAFF	TGCGCCAGCAGCTGGGACAGAGTGAACACTGAAGCTTTCTTT	TRBV5-1	.	TRBD1	TRBJ1-1
CASSYQPGLRVGEQFF	TGTGCCAGCAGCTATCAACCGGGACTACGCGTCGGGGAGCAGTTCTTC	TRBV7-8	.	TRBD2	TRBJ2-1
CASTPFSRGLAGVVTQYF	TGTGCCAGCACCCCCTTCAGCCGGGGACTAGCGGGAGTAGTGACCCAGTACTTC	TRBV11-1	.	TRBD2	TRBJ2-5
CASKPGQGINQPQHF	TGTGCCAGCAAACCGGGACAGGGGATCAATCAGCCCCAGCATTTT	TRBV2	.	TRBD1	TRBJ1-5
CASSATGGWQPQHF	TGTGCCAGCAGCGCGACAGGGGGCTGGCAGCCCCAGCATTTT	TRBV9	once	TRBD1	TRBJ1-5
CASSKGTGDTGELFF	TGTGCCAGCAGCAAAGGGACAGGGGACACCGGGGAGCTGTTTTTT	TRBV21-1	.	.	TRBJ2-2
CASSFGTGPYEQYF	TGCGCCAGCAGCTTCGGGACAGGACCCTACGAGCAGTACTTC	TRBV5-1	.	TRBD1	TRBJ2-7
CASSFFGSGRAGELFF	TGCGCCAGCAGCTTCTTCGGGAGCGGGAGGGCCGGGGAGCTGTTTTTT	TRBV5-1	.	TRBD2	TRBJ2-2
CASTESGSGELFF	TGTGCCAGCACCGAATCGGGTTCGGGGGAGCTGTTTTTT	TRBV28	.	.	TRBJ2-2
CAISDGTSKANTGELFF	TGTGCCATCAGTGATGGGACTAGTAAGGCGAACACCGGGGAGCTGTTTTTT	TRBV10-3	.	TRBD2	TRBJ2-2
CASRGRQSSYEQYF	TGTGCCAGCAGAGGCAGACAGAGCTCCTACGAGCAGTACTTC	TRBV6-4	.	.	TRBJ2-7
CASSPGTGYSGELFF	TGTGCCAGCAGCCCCGGGACAGGGTACTCCGGGGAGCTGTTTTTT	TRBV5-8	.	TRBD1	TRBJ2-2
CASSPRQGPFTGELFF	TGCGCCAGCAGCCCGAGACAGGGCCCCTTCACCGGGGAGCTGTTTTTT	TRBV5-1	.	TRBD1	TRBJ2-2
CASSPFTSDEQFF	TGTGCCAGTAGTCCCTTCACTTCCGATGAGCAGTTCTTC	TRBV19	.	.	TRBJ2-1
CASSQRRTGTGHGYTF	TGTGCCAGCAGCCAAAGAAGGACGGGGACAGGACATGGCTACACCTTC	TRBV14	.	TRBD1	TRBJ1-2
CASSELTYPVAEQFF	TGTGCCAGCAGTGAATTGACATATCCGGTGGCTGAGCAGTTCTTC	TRBV25-1	.	.	TRBJ2-1
CASLSQGNTIYF	TGTGCCAGCCTATCACAGGGAAACACCATATATTTT	TRBV6-5	.	.	TRBJ1-3